This T cell receptor (beta chain) originates from a study of regulatory T cells in long-lasting Graves disease. Study as a whole: Patients met the persistent Graves' disease definition after over 5 years of antithyroid drugs with positive TSH receptor antibodies.

CDR3 regions were amplified by Arm-PCR using iRepertoire HTBI primers to build TCR beta libraries. TCRdb recomputed calls from the multiplex PCR reads with MiXCR, one row per CDR3 protein. Counted here are 300,000 or so distinct CDR3 sequences, around 20% occurring once; the ten biggest clones make up 29%. The time point: persistent/refractory GD, antithyroid drugs over 5 years with positive TRAb. Construction of the TCR library relied on RNA isolated from PBMCs. Those enrolled as patients came out of an endocrinology department in Xi'an, China. In this sample, this clonotype turned up many times. This TCR was recovered from a female donor with Graves disease. The input for sequencing was peripheral blood mononuclear cells (PBMCs), taken when the disease was refractory, from a patient treated with antithyroid drugs.

CDR3 nucleotides: TGTGCCAGCACCCCAAGGGAGGGCGGTAGACACGAGCAGTACTTC. Encoded protein: CASTPREGGRHEQYF. The chain employs TRBV6-1 and TRBJ2-7; 7 bases fit TRBD2. J gave up 5 bases and V 7 bases, and 14 bases lay outside the gene matches. Germline-derived CDR1 and CDR2 are MNHNS and SASEGT. This CDR3 has 15 residues.